Presented here are 5 T cell receptor beta chains from one specimen sequenced in a study of blood T cell repertoires in COVID-19. TCRdb keeps only in-frame clones here, not all; method: immunoSEQ multiplex PCR. Altogether around 200,000 clones are present, approximately 82% being singletons, with the ten largest covering under 3.5%. Input material: peripheral blood. Receptor source: a man aged 50-60 years with active or convalescent COVID-19.

The chain combines TRBV7-8 with TRBJ1-2; D not certain. This CDR3 region has 17 residues. Germline V lookup: CDR1 SGHVS, CDR2 FQNEAQ. V shed 6 bases and J shed 0 bases, with 20 bases lying between them. The CDR3 loop is CASSRHRLQNSNYGYTF. CDR3 sequence (DNA): TGTGCCAGCAGTCGTCACAGACTACAGAACTCTAACTATGGCTACACCTTC.

The chain links TRBV28 to TRBJ1-1; D is perhaps TRBD1 (6 bases). The V end was cut by 2 bases, the J end by 0 bases, with 13 bases between. Germline V gene lookup returns CDR1 MDHEN and CDR2 SYDVKM. The CDR3 totals 16 residues. This chain's CDR3 is CASSLRGLGMNTEAFF. CDR3 nucleotides: TGTGCCAGCAGTTTAAGGGGGTTAGGGATGAACACTGAAGCTTTCTTT.

The chain couples TRBV2 to TRBJ1-4, with a possible D match to TRBD1 (6 bases). Germline CDR1 reads SNHLY; CDR2 reads FYNNEI. The germline V and J ends were trimmed by 8 bases and 5 bases, with 24 bases remaining between them. This CDR3 contains 17 residues. CDR3 protein: CASYRRTEAEGNEKLFF. The CDR3 coding sequence is TGTGCCAGCTACCGGAGGACAGAAGCCGAAGGCAATGAAAAACTGTTTTTT.

V is TRBV6-6 and J is TRBJ2-5, with 10 bases that match TRBD2. The V gene end was trimmed by 0 bases and the J gene end by 3 bases; junction bases not matched to a gene: 4. CDR1 MNHNY and CDR2 SVGAGI come from the germline V gene (reference sequence). The length of the CDR3 is 16 residues. CDR3 nucleotide sequence: TGTGCCAGCAGTTACTCGACCAGCGGGAGGGAAGAGACCCAGTACTTC. This gives the protein CASSYSTSGREETQYF.

The V gene is TRBV6-1, the J gene TRBJ2-5; weak D call: TRBD1 (5 bases). V was shortened by 1 base and J by 4 bases, with 22 bases between the two germline ends. This CDR3 has 18 residues. The germline gives CDR1 MNHNS, CDR2 SASEGT. CDR3 sequence: CASSEGVGGDGHRETQYF. DNA of the CDR3: TGTGCCAGCAGTGAAGGAGTAGGTGGTGACGGACACAGAGAGACCCAGTACTTC.